This is a list of T cell receptor delta chains from one sample in a study of Vδ1+ human thymocytes. TCRdb re-called the multiplex PCR reads using CATT. In the table there are about 20,000 delta-chain clones, around 7.4% of which are singletons. What was sequenced was Vdelta1+ gamma-delta thymocytes from the thymus. These receptors came from a child less than two years old who had congenital heart surgery. Each CDR3 is given with its conserved first and last residue. A D gene is named only where the DNA matches it firmly. Rows may omit the clone size; those that give it use once, few, many or a size class.

TRDV1	.	TRDD3	TRDJ1	TGTGCTCTTGGGGACTTCTCCTGGGGGACAACGCCCGTATACACCGATAAACTCATCTTC	CALGDFSWGTTPVYTDKLIF
TRDV1	few	.	TRDJ1	TGTGCTCTTGGGGAACTAGGGCGCCCCTGCGGTCGATACGCGCATAAACTCATCTTT	CALGELGRPCGRYAHKLIF
TRDV1	few	TRDD3	TRDJ1	TGTGCTCTTGGACCCGAGTGGCCTTCCTCCGTACTGGGGGATAGGGACACCGATAAACTCATCTTT	CALGPEWPSSVLGDRDTDKLIF
TRDV1	.	TRDD3	TRDJ1	TGTGCTCTTGGGGAAAGCGCATGCGCGGGGATACGGAGCGATAAACTCATCTTT	CALGESACAGIRSDKLIF
TRDV1	few	.	TRDJ1	TGTGCTCTTGGGGAACAAGGAATCTTACCGAGACTCAACACCGATAAACTCATCTTT	CALGEQGILPRLNTDKLIF
TRDV1	few	TRDD3	TRDJ2	TGTGCTCTTGGGGAACCGCACATACTGGGGGATAGGCGCGCTCAACTCTTCTTT	CALGEPHILGDRRAQLFF
TRDV2	medium-sized	TRDD3	TRDJ1	TGTGCCTGTGACACCGTGGTGGGGGATACCGATAAACTCATCTTT	CACDTVVGDTDKLIF
TRDV1	few	.	TRDJ1	TGTGCTCTTGGGGAACTTGATCCATCCTACGTGCCTATCACCGATAAACTCATCTTT	CALGELDPSYVPITDKLIF
TRDV1	few	TRDD3	TRDJ1	TGTGCTCTTGGGGAATCCGTACTGGGGGACACCGATAAACTCATCTTT	CALGESVLGDTDKLIF
TRDV1	few	.	TRDJ1	TGTGCTCTTGTCTCTGGGAAGGATAAACTCATCTTT	CALVSGKDKLIF
TRDV1	.	TRDD3	TRDJ1	TGTGCTCTTGGGGTGGGGGATACCTCCGATAAACTCATCTTT	CALGVGDTSDKLIF
TRDV2	.	TRDD3	TRDJ1	TGTGCCTGTGTTGGCCCGTGGGGGACTGCATACACCGATGAACTCATCTTT	CACVGPWGTAYTDELIF
TRDV1	.	.	TRDJ2	TGTGCTCTTGGGGCTTTCCTTGCCGGCCCTCCGGGAGCACAACTCTTCTTT	CALGAFLAGPPGAQLFF
TRDV1	.	.	TRDJ1	TGTGCTCTTGGGAAAGGTAGGGGATACACCGATAAACTCATCTTT	CALGKGRGYTDKLIF
TRDV1	medium-sized	TRDD3	TRDJ1	TGTGCTCTTGGGGAGACCGTCTGGGGGATAGGTGGATACACCGATAAACTCATCTTT	CALGETVWGIGGYTDKLIF